This TCR beta chain was recorded in a study of blood T cells in healthy people across ages. At the level of the study: Capture via template switching afforded approximately one barcoded beta molecule per two T cells.

With a J-beta primer mix and a sample-barcoded 5' primer, a second PCR ran about 7 to 12 cycles. With 12 random nucleotides, a template-switch adaptor tagged each individual cDNA molecule. TCRdb re-derived calls from the 5' RACE reads in MiXCR, one entry per CDR3 protein. The table lists about 780,000 distinct CDR3 sequences, about half of them singletons, with 15% to 20% in the top ten. Germline CDR1 is SEHNR and CDR2 is FQNEAQ (reference sequence). V lost 5 bases to trimming and J lost 13 bases; unmatched junction nucleotides: 9. The CDR3 spans 15 residues. This clonotype was observed a handful of times.

The chain couples TRBV7-9 to TRBJ2-1; TRBD2 matches at 15 bases. The clonotype comes from a man older than 75 in good health. Sequenced sample: blood. DNA of the CDR3: TGTGCCAGCAGCCTGGGACTAGCGGGAGGATCTGGACAGTTCTTC. Protein: CASSLGLAGGSGQFF.